One sample yielded the 25 T cell receptor beta chains listed below, sequenced in a study of shared clonotypes between healthy human individuals (dated by TCRdb to the early 2020s). The library came from the immunoSEQ multiplex PCR assay. Here the immuneACCESS table is served through TCRdb, limited to in-frame sequences with V and J called. Missing clones are a known gap in these copies; in checked studies unresolved V genes cover under half, and the rest lacks a known reason. In all, the sample holds approximately 1,500,000 clones, and 95% to 99% of those were seen once. The ten largest clones capture 0.4% to 0.55% of the sample. Input material: naive CD4+ T cells sorted from blood. The intended sense of this specimen's cell subset or site label: CD45RA+ positively selected. Receptors were obtained from a man between 25 and 39 years old in good health.

This clone has just one count. The J gene is TRBJ2-7, the V gene TRBV5-1; 7 nucleotides match TRBD2. V gave up 0 bases and J gave up 2 bases; unmatched junction bases: 5. CDR1 SGHRS and CDR2 YFSETQ come from the germline V gene. CDR3 size: 15 residues. The CDR3 sequence: CASSLEASGTYEQYF. The CDR3 region has the DNA TGCGCCAGCAGCTTGGAGGCTAGCGGAACCTACGAGCAGTACTTC. The complete variable domain, with remaining parts taken from reference TRBV5-1 and TRBJ2-7, reads KAGVTQTPRYLIKTRGQQVTLSCSPISGHRSVSWYQQTPGQGLQFLFEYFSETQRNKGNFPGRFSGRQFSNSRSEMNVSTLELGDSALYLCASSLEASGTYEQYFGPGTRLTVT.

The V call is TRBV6-1, the J call TRBJ2-1, with 7 positions matching TRBD2. The CDR3 loop spans 14 amino acids. V shed 5 bases and J 5 bases; nucleotides not matched to a gene: 6. CDR1 MNHNS and CDR2 SASEGT come from the germline V gene. The CDR3 protein is CASSRLAENNEQFF. The CDR3 DNA sequence: TGTGCCAGCAGTCGGCTAGCGGAAAACAATGAGCAGTTCTTC.

This clone was seen a single time. This chain joins TRBV11-3 and TRBJ2-3; possibly TRBD1 for D (6 bases). The V end was cut by 5 bases, the J end by 0 bases, with 15 bases between. The CDR3 totals 16 residues. Per germline, CDR1 SGHNT and CDR2 YENEEA. For the CDR3, the DNA is TGTGCCAGCAGCCCCCAATGGACAGCAAGCACAGATACGCAGTATTTT. This codes for CASSPQWTASTDTQYF.

This chain links TRBV11-2 with TRBJ2-7; 11 positions match TRBD2. V trimming: 4 bases; J trimming: 9 bases; junction bases outside the gene matches: 11. The CDR3 covers 15 residues. CDR1 and CDR2 (germline): SGHAT, FQNNGV. The CDR3 loop is CASSSTGTSGRGQYF. Written as DNA, the CDR3 is TGTGCCAGCAGCTCGACCGGGACTAGCGGTCGTGGGCAGTACTTC.

The rearrangement joins TRBV5-4 to TRBJ2-7; 11 positions agree with TRBD2. The CDR3 sequence is 15 residues long. Germline V CDR1 and CDR2: SGHNT, YYREEE (reference sequence). The V gene end was trimmed by 4 bases and the J gene end by 3 bases; junction bases not matched to a gene: 6. The CDR3 sequence is CASSAGTSGGYEQYF. As DNA, the CDR3 is TGTGCCAGCAGCGCCGGGACTAGCGGAGGCTACGAGCAGTACTTC.

This clone was found once. CDR3 in DNA: TGTGCCAGCAGCGTAGACGCCGCCTCTGGAAACACCATATATTTT. Translation gives CASSVDAASGNTIYF. The gene calls are TRBV9 and TRBJ1-3; D remains ambiguous. Per germline, CDR1 SGDLS and CDR2 YYNGEE. V gave up 0 bases and J gave up 0 bases, with 7 bases separating them. This CDR3 contains 15 residues.

The CDR3 is CASSLAQPRANTEQYF. The DNA for the CDR3 is TGTGCCAGCAGCTTAGCGCAGCCTCGAGCTAATACCGAGCAGTACTTC. The chain has TRBV7-9 and TRBJ2-7; D is undetermined. The V end lost 0 bases, the J end lost 6 bases, and 18 bases lay between the germline ends. The CDR3 is 16 residues long. Germline CDR1 reads SEHNR; CDR2 reads FQNEAQ (reference sequence).

The genes are TRBV5-5 and TRBJ2-7; 7 bases map to TRBD2. Germline V CDR1 and CDR2: SGHKS, YYEKEE (reference sequence). V trimming: 4 bases; J trimming: 1 base; junction bases outside the gene matches: 8. This CDR3 has 15 residues. The CDR3 loop reads CASSLPGGYSYEQYF. Written as DNA, the CDR3 is TGTGCCAGCAGCCTACCGGGGGGTTATTCCTACGAGCAGTACTTC.

The rearrangement links TRBV6-5 to TRBJ2-3; the D is unclear. The CDR3 has 15 amino acids. In germline, CDR1 is MNHEY, CDR2 SVGAGI. Deletions cut 6 bases from V and 3 bases from J, with 16 bases between. For the CDR3, the DNA is TGTGCCAGCAGCCCCGGTTGGGTCGGTACAGATACGCAGTATTTT. Protein: CASSPGWVGTDTQYF.

V usage is TRBV10-2 and J usage is TRBJ2-1, with 9 positions matching TRBD1. Germline assignment: CDR1 WSHSY and CDR2 SAAADI. The CDR3 sequence is 16 residues long. J gave up 4 bases and V 4 bases, and 8 bases lay outside the gene matches. The CDR3 DNA sequence: TGCGCCAGCAGTGGCACCTCACAGGGGGCTTACAATGAGCAGTTCTTC. Translation gives CASSGTSQGAYNEQFF.

J is TRBJ2-3 and V is TRBV7-3; D remains ambiguous. With 3 bases removed from V and 4 bases from J, the gap between germline ends came to 8 bases. The germline gives CDR1 SGHTA, CDR2 FQGTGA. The CDR3 loop spans 13 amino acids. The CDR3 DNA sequence: TGTGCCAGCAGCTTGCGTGGTTCAGATACGCAGTATTTT. Translation gives CASSLRGSDTQYF.

The V and J genes are TRBV2 and TRBJ2-7; D gene unclear. The germline CDR1 and CDR2 sequences are SNHLY and FYNNEI. This CDR3 is built from 13 residues. V was cut by 6 bases and J by 7 bases, with 16 bases left in between. The CDR3 DNA reads TGTGCCAGCAGGTCCGGGTTCTCCCCGGAGCAGTACTTC. As protein: CASRSGFSPEQYF.

The V and J genes are TRBV2 and TRBJ2-5; 11 nucleotides align to TRBD1. The germline gives CDR1 SNHLY, CDR2 FYNNEI. CDR3 length equals 17 residues. V lost 6 bases and J lost 5; bases outside the gene matches: 14. The CDR3, as DNA: TGTGCCAGCAGCCACGGGACAGGGGGAGACCGAAGGGAGACCCAGTACTTC. As protein: CASSHGTGGDRRETQYF.

V and J are TRBV15 and TRBJ2-7; tentatively, D is TRBD2 (6 bases). V was trimmed by 0 bases and J by 3 bases, leaving 12 bases between them. The CDR3 contains 15 residues. Germline-derived CDR1 and CDR2 are LNHNV and YYDKDF (reference sequence). The CDR3 spells CATSRDGGVNYEQYF. The CDR3 coding sequence is TGTGCCACCAGCAGAGATGGCGGGGTTAACTACGAGCAGTACTTC.

The chain combines TRBV5-1 with TRBJ2-5, with a possible D match to TRBD2 (6 bases). The CDR3 length is 15 residues. Germline V gene lookup returns CDR1 SGHRS and CDR2 YFSETQ. V was cut by 0 bases and J by 4 bases, with 13 bases left in between. The CDR3: CASSLAGTVSETQYF. Here the CDR3 DNA reads TGCGCCAGCAGCTTGGCCGGGACTGTGTCAGAGACCCAGTACTTC. Filled out from reference TRBV5-1 and TRBJ2-5, the complete variable domain reads KAGVTQTPRYLIKTRGQQVTLSCSPISGHRSVSWYQQTPGQGLQFLFEYFSETQRNKGNFPGRFSGRQFSNSRSEMNVSTLELGDSALYLCASSLAGTVSETQYFGPGTRLLVL.

V usage is TRBV28 and J usage is TRBJ2-2; no clear D gene. There are 17 residues in the CDR3. Looked up from germline, CDR1 is MDHEN and CDR2 is SYDVKM. V was pared by 1 base and J by 2 bases, with 14 bases between. The CDR3 region is CASSLFGGASNTGELFF. For the CDR3, the DNA is TGTGCCAGCAGTTTATTTGGCGGCGCTAGTAACACCGGGGAGCTGTTTTTT.

The chain has TRBV5-4 and TRBJ2-5; TRBD2 matches 16 bases. The trim removed 0 bases at V and 9 bases at J, leaving 8 bases unmatched. The CDR3 consists of 17 residues. The germline V gene has CDR1 SGHNT and CDR2 YYREEE (reference sequence). CDR3 nucleotide sequence: TGTGCCAGCAGCTTGGCCTTGGGGACTAGCGGGAGGGCCGCCCAGTACTTC. It is translated as CASSLALGTSGRAAQYF.

The V gene is TRBV15, the J gene TRBJ2-5, with 7 bases that match TRBD1. The CDR3 spans 16 residues. Germline V gene sequence: CDR1 LNHNV, CDR2 YYDKDF (reference sequence). The V segment lost 0 bases and the J segment 4 bases; nucleotides outside the gene matches: 8. The CDR3 region is CATSRDLPGGPETQYF. DNA of the CDR3: TGTGCCACCAGCAGAGATTTGCCAGGGGGTCCAGAGACCCAGTACTTC.

On this clone: Within the sample, other DNA sequences also encode this same CDR3. The rearrangement links TRBV30 to TRBJ1-1; D not resolved. The CDR3 runs 13 residues. Germline values: CDR1 GTSNPN, CDR2 SVGIG (reference sequence). V was trimmed by 0 bases and J by 3 bases, leaving 8 bases between them. DNA for the CDR3: TGTGCCTGGAGTGTACGACCGGACACTGAAGCTTTCTTT. It yields the protein CAWSVRPDTEAFF.

The CDR3 DNA reads as TGCGCCAGCAGCTTGGGGGACAGACCCCAGGATACGCAGTATTTT. Encoded protein: CASSLGDRPQDTQYF. This chain connects TRBV5-1 to TRBJ2-3, with 7 bases identical to TRBD1. The V segment lost 0 bases and the J segment 6 bases; nucleotides outside the gene matches: 7. CDR3 size: 15 residues. CDR1 is SGHRS, CDR2 YFSETQ, per germline.

Here the CDR3 reads CASSIGWGSLRYF. The CDR3 coding sequence is TGTGCCAGTAGTATTGGGTGGGGCAGCCTTCGGTACTTC. V and J are TRBV19 and TRBJ2-7; possible D gene TRBD1, 5 bases. V dropped 3 bases and J dropped 12 bases, with 18 bases sitting between them. The CDR3 is made up of 13 amino acids. Germline assignment: CDR1 LNHDA and CDR2 SQIVND (reference sequence). Full variable domain (outside the CDR3, taken from reference TRBV19 and TRBJ2-7): DGGITQSPKYLFRKEGQNVTLSCEQNLNHDAMYWYRQDPGQGLRLIYYSQIVNDFQKGDIAEGYSVSREKKESFPLTVTSAQKNPTAFYLCASSIGWGSLRYFGPGTRLTVT.

The table lists this clone with a count of one. The chain has TRBV9 and TRBJ2-3; TRBD1 agrees at 9 bases. Trimming at V came to 2 bases and at J to 4 bases, leaving 11 bases not matched to a gene. Per the germline V gene, CDR1 is SGDLS and CDR2 is YYNGEE. The CDR3 contains 17 residues. CDR3 residues: CASSVFPGTGYPDTQYF. In DNA, the CDR3 is TGTGCCAGCAGCGTTTTCCCAGGGACAGGGTACCCAGATACGCAGTATTTT.

The chain carries TRBV11-3 and TRBJ2-1; D perhaps matches TRBD1 (7 bases). The CDR3 has 15 amino acids. From germline, CDR1 is SGHNT and CDR2 YENEEA. Between the trimmed V and J ends, which lost 4 bases and 1 base, there was a span of 11 bases. CDR3 protein: CASSYSGGSYNEQFF. The CDR3 region has the DNA TGTGCCAGCAGCTACTCAGGGGGGTCCTACAATGAGCAGTTCTTC.

This chain links TRBV5-6 with TRBJ2-1, with 7 bases that match TRBD2. This CDR3 region has 15 residues. From germline, CDR1 is SGHDT and CDR2 YYEEEE. V lost 3 bases and J lost 10; bases outside the gene matches: 13. The CDR3 reads CASSSLRDYLSEQFF. CDR3 coding DNA: TGTGCCAGCAGCTCCCTCCGGGACTATCTGTCCGAGCAGTTCTTC.

The chain couples TRBV7-8 to TRBJ1-5, with D hard to call. CDR1 and CDR2 (germline): SGHVS, FQNEAQ. The CDR3 sequence is 14 residues long. Trimming stripped 0 bases from V and 2 bases from J, with 5 bases between. CDR3 nucleotide sequence: TGTGCCAGCAGCTTAGCTTCCGGCAATCAGCCCCAGCATTTT. Translation: CASSLASGNQPQHF. Drawing the rest from reference TRBV7-8 and TRBJ1-5, the complete variable domain is GAGVSQSPRYKVAKRGQDVALRCDPISGHVSLFWYQQALGQGPEFLTYFQNEAQLDKSGLPSDRFFAERPEGSVSTLKIQRTQQEDSAVYLCASSLASGNQPQHFGDGTRLSIL.